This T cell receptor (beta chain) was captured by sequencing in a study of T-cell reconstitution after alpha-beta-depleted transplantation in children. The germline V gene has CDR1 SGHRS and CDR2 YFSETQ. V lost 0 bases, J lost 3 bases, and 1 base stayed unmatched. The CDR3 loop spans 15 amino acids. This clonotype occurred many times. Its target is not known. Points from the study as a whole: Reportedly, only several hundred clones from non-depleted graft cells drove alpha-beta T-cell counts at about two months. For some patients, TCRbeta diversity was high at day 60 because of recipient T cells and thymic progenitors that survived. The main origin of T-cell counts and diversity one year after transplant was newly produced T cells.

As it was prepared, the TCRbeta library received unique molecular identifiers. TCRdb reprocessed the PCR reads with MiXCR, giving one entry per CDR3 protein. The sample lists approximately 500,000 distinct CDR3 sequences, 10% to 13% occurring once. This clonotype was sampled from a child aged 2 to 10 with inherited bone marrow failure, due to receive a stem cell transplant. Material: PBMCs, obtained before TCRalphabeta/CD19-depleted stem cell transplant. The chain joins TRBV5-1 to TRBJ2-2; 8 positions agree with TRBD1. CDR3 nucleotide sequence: TGCGCCAGCAGCTTGGCGGGACAGGACACCGGGGAGCTGTTTTTT. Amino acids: CASSLAGQDTGELFF.